This T cell receptor (beta chain) comes out of a study of blood T cell repertoires in COVID-19 (TCRdb year 2020). With regard to the full study: Samples covering the acute and convalescent phases of COVID-19 were provided by collaborators in the United States, Italy and Spain. The dataset comprised deeply sampled blood TCRbeta repertoires from subjects exposed to, actively infected with, or recovered from COVID-19. The sample metadata nearly always contained a de-identified subject ID, COVID-19 status, age in years and sex. The repertoires were released in a freely available public database meant as a resource for research on the immune response to SARS-CoV-2. Where available, HLA class I and class II types were taken from metadata supplied by the sample provider and were not determined by assay-based typing. The material from the prospective study consisted of cDNA or gDNA derived from T cells, B-cell-depleted T cells, or PBMCs. The samples were drawn from two sources: the first 160 participants of the ongoing ImmuneRACE study, and 1,254 subjects contributed by 6 global collaborators. Results and caveats for the whole study, not just this receptor: How much clinical and demographic metadata was included differed by source and by participant, and the metadata was provided uncurated.

In the germline V gene, CDR1 corresponds to SGDLS and CDR2 to YYNGEE. V sheds 4 bases and J sheds 0 bases, leaving 5 bases between their ends. Including cysteine and phenylalanine, the CDR3 has 12 amino acids. CDR3 DNA only is kept here, 36 bases in frame from base 1. Collaborating institutions collected whole blood in K2EDTA tubes following their own protocols. Collaborator samples were shipped for TCRbeta analysis as frozen whole blood, isolated PBMCs, or DNA extracted from either sample type. Turning to this clone: No cognate antigen has been identified for it. Per-nucleotide qualities are absent, and no much larger clonotype sits a single base away.

The immunoSEQ Assay, a bias-controlled multiplex PCR, was used to amplify TCRbeta CDR3 regions from genomic DNA. The authors' pipeline ran thus. The number of nucleated cells in each sample was estimated by amplification of reference gene primers within the assay. Sequence reads were collapsed and filtered to measure the absolute abundance of every unique TCRbeta CDR3 rearrangement. For each sample, productive Simpson clonality was calculated as the square root of Simpson's diversity index across productive rearrangements. TCRdb mirrors the immuneACCESS table, restricted to in-frame sequences. Some clones are absent from its copies; in checked studies, under half trace to an unresolved V gene, and the reason for the others is unknown. V and J calls and clone size are those listed in that table; D and trimming were worked out from the DNA. The sample profile shows about 170,000 clones; 80% to 90% of them were found once. Over 2% of the sample comes from the top ten.

Input material: peripheral blood. The rearranged segments are TRBV9 and TRBJ2-7; no D gene call is confident. The receptor was isolated from a woman older than 75 with acute or convalescent COVID-19. The nucleotides are TGTGCCAGCAGCTCGAGCTCCTACGAGCAGTACTTC. Its amino acids are CASSSSSYEQYF.